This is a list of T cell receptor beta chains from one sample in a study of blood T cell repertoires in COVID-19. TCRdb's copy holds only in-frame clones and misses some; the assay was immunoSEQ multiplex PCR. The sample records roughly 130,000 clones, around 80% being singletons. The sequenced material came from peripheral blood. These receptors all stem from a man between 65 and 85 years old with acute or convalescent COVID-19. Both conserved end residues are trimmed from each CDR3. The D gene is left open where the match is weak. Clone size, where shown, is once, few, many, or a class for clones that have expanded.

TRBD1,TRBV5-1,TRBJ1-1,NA,ASSSQGTGNTEAF
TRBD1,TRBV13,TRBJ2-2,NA,ASRPTGTGGSGELF
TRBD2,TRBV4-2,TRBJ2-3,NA,ASSQDGTISTDTQY
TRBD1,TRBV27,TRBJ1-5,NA,ASMDRAGVGNQPQH
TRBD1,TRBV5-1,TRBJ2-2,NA,ASSAGPGQGNTGELF
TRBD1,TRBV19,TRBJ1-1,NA,ASNPPTGVNTEAF
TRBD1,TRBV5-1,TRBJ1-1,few,ASSLRAGGDNTEAF
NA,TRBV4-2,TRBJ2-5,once,ASSPDPRETQY
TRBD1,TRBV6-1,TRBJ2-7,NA,ASSSTGDGYEQY
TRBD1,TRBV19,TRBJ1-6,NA,ASSSFTGAYNSPLH
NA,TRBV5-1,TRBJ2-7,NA,ASSLEQASYEQY
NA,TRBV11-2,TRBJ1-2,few,ASSLARQGGYT
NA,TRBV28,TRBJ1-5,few,ASSLKGLSNQPQH
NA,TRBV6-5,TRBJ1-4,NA,ASSSSGRPNEKLF
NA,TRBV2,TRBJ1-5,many,ASSEVQPDLYSNQPQH
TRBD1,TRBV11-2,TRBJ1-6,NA,ASSLARGEVSPLH
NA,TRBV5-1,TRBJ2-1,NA,ASSPGGSLGNEQF
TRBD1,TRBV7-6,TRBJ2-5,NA,ASSLGVTGGETQY
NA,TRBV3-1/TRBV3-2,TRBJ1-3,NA,ASSQGGAGNTIY
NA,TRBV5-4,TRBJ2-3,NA,ASSRAETRGTDTQY
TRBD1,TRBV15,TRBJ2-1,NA,ATSRGAGGNEQF
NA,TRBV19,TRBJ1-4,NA,ASSIGGRSEKLF
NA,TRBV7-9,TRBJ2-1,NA,ASSLDINEQF
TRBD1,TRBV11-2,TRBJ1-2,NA,ASSFRDRVGSGYT
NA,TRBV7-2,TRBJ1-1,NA,ASSLAGSGGYTEAF
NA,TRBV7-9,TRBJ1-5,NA,ASSLSGNYQPQH
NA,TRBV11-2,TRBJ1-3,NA,ASSLFRARDSGNTIY
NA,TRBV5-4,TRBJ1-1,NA,ASSLDSLFTEAF
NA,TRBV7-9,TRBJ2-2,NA,ASINHVRPGTGELF
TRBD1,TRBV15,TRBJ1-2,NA,ATSRDRGQSYGYT
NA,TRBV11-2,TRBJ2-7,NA,ASSPGLEEQY
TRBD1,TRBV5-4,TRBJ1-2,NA,ASSLGGGQGGGYGYT
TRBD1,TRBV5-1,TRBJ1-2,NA,ASSAGTGGPGYT
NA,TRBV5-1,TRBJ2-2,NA,ASSLGQPTGELF
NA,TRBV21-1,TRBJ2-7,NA,ASSNRGLVYEQY
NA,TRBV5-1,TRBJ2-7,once,ASSPAGESYYEQY
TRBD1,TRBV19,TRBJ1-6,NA,ASRIRGQSSYNSPLH
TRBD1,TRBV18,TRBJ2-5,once,ASSPPPFRGRGEETQY
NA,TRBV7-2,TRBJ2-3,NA,ASSLQASTDTQY
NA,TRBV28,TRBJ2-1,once,ASSFQGANYNEQF
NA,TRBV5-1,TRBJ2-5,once,ASSSRETQY
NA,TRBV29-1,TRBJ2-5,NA,SVYGGQETQY
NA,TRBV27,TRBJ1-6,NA,ASSLGDNLYNSPLH
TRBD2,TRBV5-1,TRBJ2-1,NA,ASSPTAGGVYNEQF
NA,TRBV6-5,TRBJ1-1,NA,ASSARGNTEAF
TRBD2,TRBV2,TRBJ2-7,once,ASRGGAFPYEQY
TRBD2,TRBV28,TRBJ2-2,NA,ASSLTGLAGNTGELF
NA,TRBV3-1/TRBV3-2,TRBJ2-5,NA,ASSHRLEETQY
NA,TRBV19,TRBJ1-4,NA,ASAYRLF
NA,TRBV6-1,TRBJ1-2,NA,ASSEAAYGYT